What follows are 24 T cell receptor beta chains derived from one specimen sequenced in a study of T cells after yellow fever vaccination. TCRdb re-derived calls from the 5' RACE reads in MiXCR, one entry per CDR3 protein. In the table there are around 610,000 distinct CDR3 sequences, 13% of which are singletons. The sequencing here drew on PBMCs, taken on the day of the yellow fever booster vaccination. The receptors derive from a man aged 25 to 45 who received the YFV17D yellow fever vaccine.

This clonotype was seen repeatedly, ten times or more. The chain uses TRBV7-2 and TRBJ2-7; 7 bases map to TRBD2. Germline CDR1 reads SGHTA; CDR2 reads FQGNSA. V was pared by 0 bases and J by 5 bases, with 7 bases of the junction left unmatched. CDR3 length: 15 amino acids. CDR3: CASSLASARGDEQYF. CDR3 DNA sequence: TGTGCCAGCAGCTTAGCTAGCGCCCGGGGGGACGAGCAGTACTTC.

The rearrangement uses TRBV4-3 and TRBJ2-1, with D possibly TRBD1 on 6 matching bases. The CDR3 is 14 residues long. CDR1 LGHNA and CDR2 YSLEER come from the germline V gene. Trimming left V 1 base short and J 10 bases short, with 14 bases between. CDR3 sequence reads: CASSQGYRASEQFF. CDR3 coding DNA: TGCGCCAGCAGCCAAGGTTACAGGGCGAGCGAGCAGTTCTTC.

DNA for the CDR3: TGTGCCAGTAGTCTCCGCCGCGGACGATGGACCAATGAGCAGTTCTTC. Translating it yields CASSLRRGRWTNEQFF. V and J are TRBV19 and TRBJ2-1; D is unclear. Germline loops: CDR1 LNHDA, CDR2 SQIVND (reference sequence). The CDR3 totals 16 residues. V lost 5 bases and J 6 bases, leaving 20 bases between the germline ends.

This clonotype has just a few counts. V is TRBV9 and J is TRBJ2-5, with unresolved D. The CDR3 sequence is 12 residues long. V lost 3 bases, J lost 5 bases, and 8 bases lay in between. Looked up from germline, CDR1 is SGDLS and CDR2 is YYNGEE. CDR3 residues: CASSEDAETQYF. The CDR3, as DNA: TGTGCCAGCAGCGAAGACGCTGAGACCCAGTACTTC.

The V gene is TRBV6-5, the J gene TRBJ2-1; TRBD2 matches at 11 bases. The CDR3 covers 17 residues. Per the germline V gene, CDR1 is MNHEY and CDR2 is SVGAGI. The J segment lost 7 bases and the V segment lost 5 bases, leaving 13 bases of the junction unmatched. Written as DNA, the CDR3 is TGTGCCAGCAGTAACAACCAACTAGCGGGAGCGCGAAATGAGCAGTTCTTC. Its translation is CASSNNQLAGARNEQFF.

The chain carries TRBV9 and TRBJ2-7; D call uncertain. V gave up 0 bases and J gave up 3 bases, with 13 bases separating them. Per the germline V gene, CDR1 is SGDLS and CDR2 is YYNGEE. This CDR3 is 15 amino acids long. Here the CDR3 DNA reads TGTGCCAGCAGCGTAGCCACACAGAGTTTCTACGAGCAGTACTTC. The encoded protein is CASSVATQSFYEQYF.

This clonotype was seen at least ten times. The rearrangement uses TRBV12-3 or TRBV12-4 and TRBJ2-3; D might be TRBD1 (6 bases). The CDR3 extends over 13 amino acids. The V end lost 8 bases, the J end lost 5 bases, and 14 bases lay between the germline ends. The CDR3 DNA follows: TGTGCCAGCGCCAGGGGCGAGAAAGATACGCAGTATTTT. Translation gives CASARGEKDTQYF.

This clonotype came up many times. The chain recombines TRBV10-3 with TRBJ2-6; 9 bases are shared with TRBD1. The CDR3 is made up of 17 amino acids. V trimming: 2 bases; J trimming: 0 bases; junction bases outside the gene matches: 2. CDR1 is ENHRY and CDR2 is SYGVKD in the germline V gene. DNA of the CDR3: TGTGCCATCAGTGAGGGGACAGGGAGCTCTGGGGCCAACGTCCTGACTTTC. This sequence encodes CAISEGTGSSGANVLTF.

Only one count was recorded for this clonotype. The CDR3 DNA reads as TGTGCCAGCAGTGAAAGTGTGGGGACGCAGTATTTT. Protein: CASSESVGTQYF. The genes are TRBV25-1 and TRBJ2-3; D remains ambiguous. The germline V gene encodes CDR1 MGHDK and CDR2 SYGVNS. There are 12 residues in the CDR3. Trimming shortened V by 2 bases and J by 9 bases, and 9 bases separated the two germline ends.

This clonotype was observed a handful of times. The chain is built from TRBV7-2 and TRBJ2-7; 12 bases agree with TRBD2. The V segment lost 5 bases and the J segment 6 bases; nucleotides outside the gene matches: 8. The CDR3 totals 15 residues. Germline V gives CDR1 SGHTA, CDR2 FQGNSA. The CDR3 bases are TGTGCCAGCAGCCCCTCGACTAGCGGGAGAGGCGAGCAGTACTTC. Translation gives CASSPSTSGRGEQYF.

This clonotype occurred a few times. The chain couples TRBV5-1 to TRBJ1-1; 7 bases are a match to TRBD1. The germline V gene encodes CDR1 SGHRS and CDR2 YFSETQ. The CDR3 extends over 14 amino acids. V shed 4 bases and J 3 bases; nucleotides not matched to a gene: 6. The CDR3 DNA is TGCGCCAGCAGCCAGGGACAGCTTCACACTGAAGCTTTCTTT. It encodes CASSQGQLHTEAFF.

This clonotype was observed a few times. The rearrangement links TRBV19 to TRBJ1-5; 9 nucleotides line up with TRBD1. This CDR3 comprises 15 residues. Germline trimming cut 5 bases from V and 5 bases from J; bases unmatched to any gene: 7. Germline V gives CDR1 LNHDA, CDR2 SQIVND (reference sequence). The CDR3 reads CASSLGQGIDQPQHF. The CDR3 DNA reads TGTGCCAGTAGTCTGGGACAGGGAATCGATCAGCCCCAGCATTTT.

V is TRBV7-2 and J is TRBJ2-3, with D possibly matching TRBD2 (5 bases). The CDR3 spans 14 residues. With 5 bases removed from V and 6 bases from J, the gap between germline ends came to 15 bases. Germline V gene data show CDR1 as SGHTA and CDR2 as FQGNSA. CDR3 protein: CASSRGLFTDTQYF. CDR3 DNA sequence: TGTGCCAGCAGCCGTGGACTGTTCACGGATACGCAGTATTTT.

The chain links TRBV6-1 to TRBJ2-7, with D maybe TRBD2 (6 bases). The V gene lost 8 bases and the J gene lost 3 bases, with 20 bases spanning the gap. In germline, CDR1 is MNHNS, CDR2 SASEGT. The length of the CDR3 is 15 residues. The CDR3 here is CASAPYRVSGYEQYF. As DNA, the CDR3 is TGTGCCAGCGCCCCTTATCGGGTTAGCGGCTACGAGCAGTACTTC.

The chain has TRBV29-1 and TRBJ2-2; TRBD2 matches at 11 bases. Per germline, CDR1 SQVTM and CDR2 ANQGSEA. The CDR3 has 14 residues. J lost 6 bases, V lost 4 bases, and 4 bases had no gene match. DNA for the CDR3: TGCAGCGTTGCACTAGCGGGAGACCCCGGGGAGCTGTTTTTT. Translation: CSVALAGDPGELFF.

The chain carries TRBV20-1 and TRBJ2-3; no reliable D call. In germline, CDR1 is DFQATT, CDR2 SNEGSKA (reference sequence). The CDR3 runs 13 residues. Deletions cut 1 base from V and 4 bases from J, with 9 bases between. In DNA form, the CDR3 reads TGCAGTGCTAGAGTAGGCAGCTCAGATACGCAGTATTTT. This codes for CSARVGSSDTQYF.

The CDR3 nucleotides read TGCGCCAGCAGCCAGGGACCTATCTACGAGCAGTACTTC. This translates into CASSQGPIYEQYF. The V and J genes are TRBV5-1 and TRBJ2-7; possibly TRBD1 or TRBD2 for D (5 bases each). The CDR3 has 13 residues. Looked up from germline, CDR1 is SGHRS and CDR2 is YFSETQ. V was pared by 4 bases and J by 3 bases, with 11 bases between. Using reference TRBV5-1 and TRBJ2-7 for the parts outside the CDR3, the full variable domain is KAGVTQTPRYLIKTRGQQVTLSCSPISGHRSVSWYQQTPGQGLQFLFEYFSETQRNKGNFPGRFSGRQFSNSRSEMNVSTLELGDSALYLCASSQGPIYEQYFGPGTRLTVT.

This clonotype was observed a few times. The V and J genes are TRBV7-8 and TRBJ1-4; the D is unclear. V was cut by 6 bases and J by 0 bases, with 17 bases left in between. The CDR3 is made up of 17 amino acids. The germline gives CDR1 SGHVS, CDR2 FQNEAQ. Here the CDR3 reads CASSPKLIVTTNEKLFF. The CDR3 nucleotides read TGTGCCAGCAGTCCCAAACTCATAGTTACAACTAATGAAAAACTGTTTTTT.

This clonotype was observed a handful of times. The J gene is TRBJ2-1, the V gene TRBV19; tentative D call: TRBD1 (5 bases). The CDR3 runs 14 residues. Germline CDR1 and CDR2: LNHDA and SQIVND (reference sequence). The V gene lost 3 bases and the J gene lost 7 bases, with 13 bases spanning the gap. The CDR3 DNA reads TGTGCCAGTAGTATTGGCGCAGGGTTGAATGAGCAGTTCTTC. It codes for CASSIGAGLNEQFF.

The V and J genes are TRBV7-2 and TRBJ2-7, with D tentatively TRBD2 (6 bases). The CDR3 is 16 amino acids. Germline CDR1 SGHTA, CDR2 FQGNSA. Trimming shortened V by 1 base and J by 2 bases, and 15 bases separated the two germline ends. The CDR3 spells CASSLVGAGFTYEQYF. The CDR3 bases are TGTGCCAGCAGCTTAGTTGGGGCGGGGTTTACCTACGAGCAGTACTTC.

This clonotype was counted between two and nine times. The chain couples TRBV18 to TRBJ1-1; D unclear. The germline V gene has CDR1 KGHSH and CDR2 LQKENI. The CDR3 loop spans 14 amino acids. With 3 bases removed from V and 1 base from J, the gap between germline ends came to 9 bases. The CDR3 here is CASSPKVGNTEAFF. CDR3 bases: TGTGCCAGCTCACCCAAAGTCGGGAACACTGAAGCTTTCTTT.

This chain's CDR3 is CASSRKGIDEKLFF. In DNA, the CDR3 is TGTGCCAGCAGTCGGAAGGGTATCGATGAAAAACTGTTTTTT. This chain uses TRBV2 with TRBJ1-4; D gene ambiguous. The ends were cut back, 5 bases at V and 6 bases at J, with 13 bases in the middle. This CDR3 spans 14 amino acids. Germline assignment: CDR1 SNHLY and CDR2 FYNNEI.

V is TRBV12-3 or TRBV12-4 and J is TRBJ2-3, with a possible D match to TRBD2 (5 bases). CDR3 length equals 14 residues. V was shortened by 5 bases and J by 1 base, with 10 bases between the two germline ends. Here the CDR3 reads CASSPQRRTDTQYF. CDR3 in DNA: TGTGCCAGCAGTCCCCAGCGGCGCACAGATACGCAGTATTTT.

Many counts were recorded for this clonotype. The chain combines TRBV12-3 or TRBV12-4 with TRBJ2-3; 15 bases are shared with TRBD2. V lost 5 bases and J lost 0; bases outside the gene matches: 3. This CDR3 has 17 residues. DNA of the CDR3: TGTGCCAGCAGTCTTGGGACTAGCGGGAGGAGCACAGATACGCAGTATTTT. Amino acids: CASSLGTSGRSTDTQYF.